Listed below are T cell receptor beta chains from one sample, sequenced in a study of human T cells and chemical hapten exposure. Using its own MiXCR run on the RACE reads, TCRdb lists one record per CDR3 protein. The table includes about 54,000 distinct CDR3 sequences, around 9.5% detected once. The sequences come from whole blood, collected in connection with sensitization to the hapten diphenylcyclopropenone (DPC). Source of these receptors: a woman aged 50 to 60 with alopecia areata. Some clones in this sample may be carry-over from other donors' samples. CDR3s include the opening cysteine and the closing phenylalanine or tryptophan. Each record gives: V gene, clone size, J gene, D gene, CDR3 protein, CDR3 DNA. A D gene is named only where the DNA matches it firmly. The size of a clone is reported for some rows only, either as once, few or many, or as a class for expanded clones.

TRBV29-1,.,TRBJ1-6,TRBD1,CSVLLPGTVNSPLHF,TGCAGCGTACTCCTACCTGGGACAGTGAATTCACCCCTCCACTTT
TRBV6-2/TRBV6-3,few,TRBJ1-1,.,CASARVEGAEAFF,TGTGCCAGCGCGAGGGTTGAAGGCGCTGAAGCTTTCTTT
TRBV7-9,few,TRBJ1-1,.,CASRAIGVNTEAFF,TGTGCCAGCAGGGCTATCGGAGTCAACACTGAAGCTTTCTTT
TRBV11-2,few,TRBJ2-1,.,CASSLVSLNHEQFF,TGTGCCAGCAGCTTAGTCAGTCTAAATCATGAGCAGTTCTTC
TRBV5-4,many,TRBJ2-2,.,CASSLEGNTGELFF,TGTGCCAGCAGCTTGGAAGGGAACACCGGGGAGCTGTTTTTT
TRBV5-6,many,TRBJ2-1,TRBD1,CASSSEQGLVVGEQFF,TGTGCCAGCAGCTCTGAACAGGGGCTAGTAGTGGGTGAGCAGTTCTTC
TRBV27,.,TRBJ1-2,.,CASKGPLYGYTF,TGTGCCAGCAAAGGCCCTCTCTATGGCTACACCTTC
TRBV7-2,many,TRBJ1-3,.,CASSLSREQNTIYF,TGTGCCAGCAGCCTCAGCAGAGAGCAAAACACCATATATTTT
TRBV15,many,TRBJ1-2,.,CATSRDIPNYGYTF,TGTGCCACCAGCAGGGACATCCCTAACTATGGCTACACCTTC
TRBV4-1,many,TRBJ1-6,TRBD1,CASSPSDRDYSPLHF,TGCGCCAGCAGCCCCTCCGACAGGGACTATTCACCCCTCCACTTT
TRBV25-1,.,TRBJ1-4,TRBD1,CASRGQGTEKLFF,TGTGCCAGCAGGGGACAGGGGACCGAAAAACTGTTTTTT
TRBV3-1,many,TRBJ2-3,.,CASSLSTDTQYF,TGTGCCAGCAGCCTTAGCACAGATACGCAGTATTTT